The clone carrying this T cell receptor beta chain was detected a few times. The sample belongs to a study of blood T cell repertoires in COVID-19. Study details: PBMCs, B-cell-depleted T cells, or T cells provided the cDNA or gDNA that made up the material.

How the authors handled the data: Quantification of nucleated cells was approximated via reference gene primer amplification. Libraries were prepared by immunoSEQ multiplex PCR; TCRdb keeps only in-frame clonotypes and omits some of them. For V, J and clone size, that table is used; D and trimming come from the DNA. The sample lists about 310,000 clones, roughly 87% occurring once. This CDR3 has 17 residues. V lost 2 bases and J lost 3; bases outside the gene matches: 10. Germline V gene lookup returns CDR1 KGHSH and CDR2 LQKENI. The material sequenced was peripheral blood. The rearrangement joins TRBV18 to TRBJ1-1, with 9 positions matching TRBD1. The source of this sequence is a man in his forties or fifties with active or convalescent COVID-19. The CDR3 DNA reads TGTGCCAGCTCACCAGGACGAATGGGACAGGGTCACACTGAAGCTTTCTTT. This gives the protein CASSPGRMGQGHTEAFF.